A selection of T cell receptor beta chains follows, all from one sample in a study of cytomegalovirus exposure and HLA in healthy donors. Repertoires were generated with immunoSEQ multiplex PCR, while TCRdb's copy carries only in-frame clones and drops some. The sample has over 130,000 clones, 70% to 90% seen once. The sample was PBMCs. All receptors derive from a woman in her forties in good health and CMV-seronegative. Each CDR3 is given with its conserved first and last residue. The order of the fields is CDR3 DNA, CDR3 protein, clone size, J gene, D gene, V gene. The D gene is left open where the match is weak. Rows may omit the clone size; those that give it use once, few, many or a size class.

TGTGCCAGCAGTCGTGAGGGCACTGAAGCTTTCTTT | CASSREGTEAFF | - | TRBJ1-1 | - | TRBV7-9
TGTGCCAGTAGCCTGCAAGGAGGTAACTATGGCTACACCTTC | CASSLQGGNYGYTF | once | TRBJ1-2 | - | TRBV19
TGTGCCAGCAGCTTAGCCGAGTACAATGAGCAGTTCTTC | CASSLAEYNEQFF | - | TRBJ2-1 | - | TRBV7-9
TGCGCCAGCAGCTCTGACGTGACATACACCTTC | CASSSDVTYTF | once | TRBJ1-2 | - | TRBV5-1
TGTGCCAGCAGCCTCGGGACAGGGTCCTACGAGCAGTACTTC | CASSLGTGSYEQYF | - | TRBJ2-7 | TRBD1 | TRBV7-3
TGTGCCATCAGTGAAGGCGGGAGGGCCACAAATACGCAGTATTTT | CAISEGGRATNTQYF | - | TRBJ2-3 | TRBD2 | TRBV10-3
TGTGCCAGTAGTATAGCCAGGGAAGGCACCGGGGAGCTGTTTTTT | CASSIAREGTGELFF | - | TRBJ2-2 | - | TRBV19
TGTGCCAGCTCACCACTGGCGCAGGCCCGGAATGAGCAGTTCTTC | CASSPLAQARNEQFF | once | TRBJ2-1 | - | TRBV18
TGTGCCAGCACCTCACAGGCGCGGGGCTACACCTTC | CASTSQARGYTF | - | TRBJ1-2 | - | TRBV28
TGCGCCAGCAGCTTCGACAGGGAACACGAGCAGTACTTC | CASSFDREHEQYF | - | TRBJ2-7 | TRBD1 | TRBV5-1
TGTGCCAGCGTCGCGGGAGGGCCGCTCGAGCAGTACTTC | CASVAGGPLEQYF | - | TRBJ2-7 | TRBD2 | TRBV6-1
TGTGCCAGCAGCTTGCCAGCAACTAATGAAAAACTGTTTTTT | CASSLPATNEKLFF | - | TRBJ1-4 | - | TRBV5-6
TGTGTCGCGGGGGGGCCGGGGACTAGCGGGAACCAAGAGACCCAGTACTTC | CVAGGPGTSGNQETQYF | - | TRBJ2-5 | TRBD2 | TRBV5-4
TGTGCCAGCAGTTCCGAAGGGAGACCCCAGCATTTT | CASSSEGRPQHF | - | TRBJ1-5 | - | TRBV28
TGTGCCAGCAGTTTATGGGAGGACGGGGAAGCTTTCTTT | CASSLWEDGEAFF | - | TRBJ1-1 | - | TRBV28
TGCGCCAGCAGCTTTGGGTCGACTAGGGAAGACAATGAGCAGTTCTTC | CASSFGSTREDNEQFF | - | TRBJ2-1 | - | TRBV5-1
TGTGCCAGTACCCTAGCAGCGACGGGGGAGCAGTACTTC | CASTLAATGEQYF | - | TRBJ2-7 | - | TRBV19
TGTGCCAGCAGCTTAGATCGCGGGAGGGAAGAGACCCAGTACTTC | CASSLDRGREETQYF | - | TRBJ2-5 | TRBD2 | TRBV11-2
TGTGCCTGGAGTGTAAGAGGGACAGGGAATGAAAAACTGTTTTTT | CAWSVRGTGNEKLFF | - | TRBJ1-4 | TRBD1 | TRBV30
TGTGCCAGCAGCACAGGTTACTATAGCAATCAGCCCCAGCATTTT | CASSTGYYSNQPQHF | - | TRBJ1-5 | - | TRBV5-5
TGTGCCAGCAGCTTACGACAGGCATTAGGTGAAGCTTTCTTT | CASSLRQALGEAFF | - | TRBJ1-1 | - | TRBV11-3
TGTGCCAGCAGTTTGATGGGCCACGGCACAGATACGCAGTATTTT | CASSLMGHGTDTQYF | - | TRBJ2-3 | - | TRBV27
TGTTCCAGCAGCTCCGGGGGGCTAGCGGGGGCCCTCTCCTACGAGCAGTACTTC | CSSSSGGLAGALSYEQYF | - | TRBJ2-7 | TRBD2 | TRBV7-9
TGTGCCTGGAGTGATGGGACAGCTAGCAATCAGCCCCAGCATTTT | CAWSDGTASNQPQHF | - | TRBJ1-5 | TRBD1 | TRBV30
TGTGCCAGCCATACACAGCGGGGTGCAGATACGCAGTATTTT | CASHTQRGADTQYF | once | TRBJ2-3 | TRBD2 | TRBV18
TGTGCCAGCAGCCGGGACACCGACTACGAGCAGTACTTC | CASSRDTDYEQYF | - | TRBJ2-7 | - | TRBV7-8
TGTGCCAGCAGTGGGACAGGGGGCGAGCAGTACTTC | CASSGTGGEQYF | - | TRBJ2-7 | TRBD1 | TRBV6-1
TGTGCCAGCAGAAGACAGGGGGAGGACTATGGCTACACCTTC | CASRRQGEDYGYTF | - | TRBJ1-2 | TRBD1 | TRBV6-5
TGCGCCAGCAGCCAAGACGGGACAGGAGCAAATTCACCCCTCCACTTT | CASSQDGTGANSPLHF | - | TRBJ1-6 | TRBD1 | TRBV4-1
TGTGCCAGCAGCTCCGGACTAGCGGCGGGAGAGCAGTACTTC | CASSSGLAAGEQYF | few | TRBJ2-5 | TRBD2 | TRBV7-8
TGTGCCAGAAGCTTGACTGAGCGGGAAGCAGGCGGCAATGAGCAGTTCTTC | CARSLTEREAGGNEQFF | - | TRBJ2-1 | TRBD2 | TRBV5-3
TGTGCCAGCAGCTTACATCAAGAGACCCAGTACTTC | CASSLHQETQYF | - | TRBJ2-5 | - | TRBV11-2
TGTGCCATCAGTGGGACTAGCGGGGGGGCCTACGAGCAGTACTTC | CAISGTSGGAYEQYF | - | TRBJ2-7 | TRBD2 | TRBV10-3
TGTGCCAGCAGCGTAGGAGGGACAGGGGACGAGCAGTACTTC | CASSVGGTGDEQYF | once | TRBJ2-7 | TRBD1 | TRBV9
TGCGCCAGCAGCATAGCGGGCACAGATACGCAGTATTTT | CASSIAGTDTQYF | - | TRBJ2-3 | - | TRBV5-1